Presented here are 32 T cell receptor beta chains from one specimen sequenced in a study of blood T cells in healthy people across ages. Together with a sample-barcoded 5' primer, a J-beta primer mix was included in a second PCR lasting roughly 6 to 12 cycles. TCRdb called the 5' RACE reads again in MiXCR, with one record for every CDR3 protein. The sample has about 680,000 distinct CDR3 sequences; 49% are singletons. The sample consisted of blood. These receptors originate from a woman aged 55 to 70 in good health.

This clonotype was observed once. Compared with germline, one end of the junction differs, possibly owing to a read error. The chain recombines TRBV5-1 with TRBJ2-5; tentatively, D is TRBD2 (6 bases). Looked up from germline, CDR1 is SGHRS and CDR2 is YFSETQ. The CDR3 runs 12 residues. CDR3 region: CASSLGGAGSNF. The CDR3 DNA is TGTGCCAGCAGCTTAGGCGGGGCCGGCAGCAACTTC.

The gene calls are TRBV5-1 and TRBJ2-1; 12 positions agree with TRBD2. V lost 6 bases to trimming and J lost 5 bases; unmatched junction nucleotides: 15. Per germline, CDR1 SGHRS and CDR2 YFSETQ. The CDR3 sequence is 18 residues long. The DNA of the CDR3 is TGCGCCAGCACCACTACAAGCTCCCGGACTAGCGGGAACAATGAGCAGTTCTTC. It encodes CASTTTSSRTSGNNEQFF.

The chain couples TRBV7-9 to TRBJ1-2; no reliable D call. V was trimmed by 4 bases and J by 8 bases, leaving 17 bases between them. The germline CDR1 and CDR2 sequences are SEHNR and FQNEAQ (reference sequence). The CDR3 sequence is 14 residues long. CDR3: CASSSDGKEGGYTF. The CDR3 nucleotides read TGTGCCAGCAGCTCGGACGGGAAGGAAGGCGGCTACACCTTC. The variable domain in full, with the rest retrieved from reference TRBV7-9 and TRBJ1-2, is DTGVSQNPRHKITKRGQNVTFRCDPISEHNRLYWYRQTLGQGPEFLTYFQNEAQLEKSRLLSDRFSAERPKGSFSTLEIQRTEQGDSAMYLCASSSDGKEGGYTFGSGTRLTVV.

The gene calls are TRBV4-3 and TRBJ1-1; D is unresolved. The V gene lost 0 bases and the J gene lost 2 bases, with 16 bases spanning the gap. This CDR3 has 17 amino acids. Germline V gene data show CDR1 as LGHNA and CDR2 as YSLEER. CDR3 in amino acids: CASSQEPGPGLNTEAFF. DNA for the CDR3: TGCGCCAGCAGCCAAGAGCCTGGGCCAGGTTTAAACACTGAAGCTTTCTTT.

The chain carries TRBV29-1 and TRBJ2-6, with D tentatively TRBD2 (5 bases). This CDR3 comprises 14 residues. Between the trimmed V and J ends, which lost 7 bases and 2 bases, there was a span of 12 bases. The germline V gene encodes CDR1 SQVTM and CDR2 ANQGSEA. The CDR3 sequence is CSALEGAGANVLTF. The CDR3 DNA is TGCAGCGCCCTAGAGGGCGCTGGGGCCAACGTCCTGACTTTC.

This chain joins TRBV7-3 and TRBJ1-6, with unresolved D. With 1 base removed from V and 11 bases from J, the gap between germline ends came to 15 bases. This CDR3 region has 15 residues. The V gene's germline CDR1 is SGHTA and CDR2 FQGTGA. The CDR3 DNA follows: TGTGCCAGCAGCTTAAGTCTATTGGGGAATGCACCCCTCCACTTT. This translates into CASSLSLLGNAPLHF.

This clonotype was observed a handful of times. The V call is TRBV6-2 or TRBV6-3, the J call TRBJ1-1; D gene ambiguous. Germline lookup yields CDR1 MNHEY and CDR2 SVGEGT. The CDR3 runs to 13 residues. Trimming shortened V by 7 bases and J by 1 base, and 10 bases separated the two germline ends. As DNA, the CDR3 is TGTGCCAGCACCCGCCCGAAGAACACTGAAGCTTTCTTT. Amino acids: CASTRPKNTEAFF.

This clonotype has only a few counts. CDR3 residues: CASSLTGASNYGYTF. The DNA of the CDR3 is TGTGCCAGCAGTTTAACAGGGGCCTCTAACTATGGCTACACCTTC. The rearrangement links TRBV28 to TRBJ1-2; 7 bases match TRBD1. This CDR3 has 15 amino acids. Germline CDR1 is MDHEN and CDR2 is SYDVKM. V shed 2 bases, J shed 0 bases, and the junction held 3 bases outside the gene matches.

The chain combines TRBV20-1 with TRBJ2-3; D remains ambiguous. The CDR3 contains 13 residues. CDR1 DFQATT and CDR2 SNEGSKA come from the germline V gene (reference sequence). Trimming took off 5 bases at V and 0 bases at J, with 9 bases between the two ends. CDR3 DNA: TGCAGTGCTTACTACCAGAGCACAGATACGCAGTATTTT. Translating it yields CSAYYQSTDTQYF.

The V and J genes are TRBV28 and TRBJ2-7; 11 bases are a match to TRBD2. The trim removed 7 bases at V and 1 base at J, leaving 9 bases unmatched. The CDR3 sequence is 16 residues long. Germline V gene sequence: CDR1 MDHEN, CDR2 SYDVKM. This chain's CDR3 is CASTPSGRTRSYEQYF. CDR3 DNA sequence: TGTGCCAGCACCCCTAGCGGGAGGACCAGATCCTACGAGCAGTACTTC.

The rearrangement uses TRBV7-9 and TRBJ2-1; D might be TRBD1 (5 bases). The V gene's germline CDR1 is SEHNR and CDR2 FQNEAQ (reference sequence). Trimming took off 5 bases at V and 10 bases at J, with 24 bases between the two ends. CDR3 length: 16 residues. This CDR3 reads CASSHSRVFNMGEQFF. The CDR3 nucleotides read TGTGCCAGCAGCCATTCCAGGGTTTTCAACATGGGGGAGCAGTTCTTC.

This sequence joins TRBV5-1 and TRBJ2-5; 7 bases map to TRBD2. Germline V gene lookup returns CDR1 SGHRS and CDR2 YFSETQ. The CDR3 extends over 14 amino acids. V was clipped by 4 bases and J by 11 bases; unmatched bases: 14. This CDR3 reads CASSPDLAGTEQYF. The CDR3 DNA is TGCGCCAGCAGCCCCGATTTAGCGGGCACGGAGCAGTACTTC.

This clonotype was found a few times. V usage is TRBV2 and J usage is TRBJ1-5; TRBD1 is a possible D gene (5 bases). The CDR3 is made up of 14 amino acids. Between the trimmed V and J ends, which lost 5 bases and 2 bases, there was a span of 10 bases. Germline V gene data show CDR1 as SNHLY and CDR2 as FYNNEI. CDR3 protein: CASSQGTGNQPQHF. As DNA, the CDR3 is TGTGCCAGCAGTCAGGGTACGGGCAATCAGCCCCAGCATTTT.

The gene calls are TRBV20-1 and TRBJ2-5; the D gene is possibly TRBD2 (6 bases). In germline, CDR1 is DFQATT, CDR2 SNEGSKA (reference sequence). Trimming took off 0 bases at V and 1 base at J, with 12 bases between the two ends. The length of the CDR3 is 15 residues. CDR3 DNA sequence: TGCAGTGCTAGAGATCCCCTGCGGGGCCAAGAGACCCAGTACTTC. Translated, it gives CSARDPLRGQETQYF.

This clonotype turned up a few times. The chain recombines TRBV7-2 with TRBJ2-3; 9 bases match TRBD2. Germline trimming cut 1 base from V and 2 bases from J; bases unmatched to any gene: 7. There are 17 residues in the CDR3. Germline CDR1 reads SGHTA; CDR2 reads FQGNSA. The CDR3 reads CASSLDASGIVTDTQYF. CDR3 nucleotides: TGTGCCAGCAGCTTAGACGCTAGCGGGATTGTCACAGATACGCAGTATTTT.

This clonotype has a count of ten or more. The gene calls are TRBV7-9 and TRBJ2-7, with 8 bases lining up with TRBD1. CDR3 length: 14 amino acids. After removal of 3 bases from V and 4 bases from J, the junction contained 5 bases not matched to a gene. Germline CDR1 is SEHNR and CDR2 is FQNEAQ (reference sequence). The CDR3 reads CASSFGQGGYEQYF. The CDR3 nucleotides read TGTGCCAGCAGCTTCGGACAGGGAGGTTACGAGCAGTACTTC.

This clonotype showed up just a few times. The chain uses TRBV12-3 or TRBV12-4 and TRBJ1-4, with unresolved D. The ends were cut back, 8 bases at V and 8 bases at J, with 9 bases in the middle. The CDR3 spans 11 residues. As DNA, the CDR3 is TGTGCCAGCGGGATGGGCGAAAAACTGTTTTTT. Translation: CASGMGEKLFF.

V usage is TRBV11-2 and J usage is TRBJ2-3; D gene unclear. The germline V gene has CDR1 SGHAT and CDR2 FQNNGV. V was pared by 1 base and J by 0 bases, with 8 bases between. The CDR3 runs to 15 residues. In nucleotides, the CDR3 is TGTGCCAGCAGCTTAGGGATTACTAGCACAGATACGCAGTATTTT. This sequence encodes CASSLGITSTDTQYF.

This clonotype was detected only a few times. The V call is TRBV7-2, the J call TRBJ2-7; TRBD1 matches at 7 bases. CDR1 SGHTA and CDR2 FQGNSA come from the germline V gene. With V trimmed by 5 bases and J by 2 bases, 9 bases remained unmatched. The CDR3 covers 15 residues. CDR3 region: CASSPAPGTAYEQYF. The CDR3 DNA is TGTGCCAGCAGCCCCGCCCCCGGGACAGCCTACGAGCAGTACTTC.

The J gene is TRBJ1-2, the V gene TRBV7-2; TRBD1 matches 7 bases. The CDR3 sequence is 14 residues long. The ends lost 5 bases at V and 4 bases at J; junction bases unmatched: 7. The V gene's germline CDR1 is SGHTA and CDR2 FQGNSA. CDR3 bases: TGTGCCAGCAGCCCACGACAGGGAAGCTATGGCTACACCTTC. This sequence encodes CASSPRQGSYGYTF.

The V call is TRBV4-3, the J call TRBJ2-7; 7 nucleotides match TRBD2. The CDR3 length is 17 residues. V shed 8 bases and J 4 bases; nucleotides not matched to a gene: 20. Germline CDR1 LGHNA, CDR2 YSLEER. In nucleotides, the CDR3 is TGCGCCAGCGGCCCTTCTATTAGTGGGAGGGAGGAGTACGAGCAGTACTTC. It yields the protein CASGPSISGREEYEQYF.

The chain uses TRBV7-3 and TRBJ1-1; TRBD1 is a possible D gene (6 bases). With 2 bases removed from V and 2 bases from J, the gap between germline ends came to 18 bases. CDR1 is SGHTA and CDR2 is FQGTGA in the germline V gene. The length of the CDR3 is 17 residues. CDR3 coding DNA: TGTGCCAGCAGCTTAGGTCCGGTACAGGGTCAAAACACTGAAGCTTTCTTT. Translating gives CASSLGPVQGQNTEAFF.

The V gene is TRBV3-1, the J gene TRBJ2-7; 8 bases match TRBD1. Per the germline V gene, CDR1 is LGHDT and CDR2 is YNNKEL (reference sequence). V lost 4 bases and J lost 2; bases outside the gene matches: 7. This CDR3 contains 15 residues. CDR3 in DNA: TGTGCCAGCAGCCCAGGGGGCTTATCTACCTACGAGCAGTACTTC. Its translation is CASSPGGLSTYEQYF.

A few counts support this clonotype. This chain connects TRBV7-9 to TRBJ2-1; a weak D match, TRBD1 (6 bases). Germline CDR1 reads SEHNR; CDR2 reads FQNEAQ (reference sequence). Trimming removed 5 bases at V and 4 bases at J, with 12 bases between. The CDR3 loop spans 14 amino acids. As DNA, the CDR3 is TGTGCCAGCAGCCAAGACCAGGGGTACAATGAGCAGTTCTTC. As protein: CASSQDQGYNEQFF.

The V and J genes are TRBV29-1 and TRBJ2-7; D not resolved. CDR1 is SQVTM and CDR2 is ANQGSEA in the germline V gene. With 3 bases removed from V and 2 bases from J, the gap between germline ends came to 8 bases. The CDR3 loop spans 12 amino acids. Here the CDR3 reads CSVEASTYEQYF. The CDR3 nucleotides read TGCAGCGTTGAGGCCTCGACCTACGAGCAGTACTTC.

This clonotype occurred a few times. The J gene is TRBJ1-4, the V gene TRBV28; TRBD1 matches 9 bases. CDR3 length equals 14 residues. Germline CDR1 and CDR2: MDHEN and SYDVKM. The junction had 6 bases not matched to a gene; V was cut back by 5 bases and J by 8 bases. CDR3 sequence: CASSRQGGNEKLFF. The CDR3 DNA reads TGTGCCAGCAGTCGACAGGGGGGTAACGAAAAACTGTTTTTT.

In its sample, this clonotype was seen a few times. The gene calls are TRBV29-1 and TRBJ2-1, with TRBD2 matching 9 bases. Germline lookup yields CDR1 SQVTM and CDR2 ANQGSEA. The CDR3 has 16 amino acids. V was clipped by 2 bases and J by 8 bases; unmatched bases: 13. The DNA for the CDR3 is TGCAGCGTTGAACGTAGTAAAGCGGGAGGAGTCGATGAGCAGTTCTTC. Its protein product is CSVERSKAGGVDEQFF.

This clonotype was detected once. The J gene is TRBJ2-7, the V gene TRBV20-1, with D possibly being TRBD2 (5 bases). The J call may be faulty, since TRBJ2-5 better matches the DNA end. This CDR3 region has 14 residues. Germline V gene lookup returns CDR1 DFQATT and CDR2 SNEGSKA (reference sequence). CDR3 in DNA: TGCAGTGCTGTTTGGACTGTGCCTATCGAGACCCAGTACTTC. Amino acid sequence: CSAVWTVPIETQYF.

The J gene is TRBJ1-2, the V gene TRBV6-2 or TRBV6-3; D perhaps matches TRBD1 (5 bases). The V and J ends lost 4 bases and 6 bases respectively, with 18 bases between them. The germline V gene has CDR1 MNHEY and CDR2 SVGEGT. The CDR3 has 15 amino acids. DNA of the CDR3: TGTGCCAGCAGTTTAGACGGATACCAGGGTGATGGCTACACCTTC. The encoded protein is CASSLDGYQGDGYTF.

The V call is TRBV20-1, the J call TRBJ1-1; D not certain. Germline assignment: CDR1 DFQATT and CDR2 SNEGSKA (reference sequence). The CDR3 is 15 residues long. Trimming cost V 0 bases and J 3 bases, with 14 bases left between them. The CDR3 loop is CSARDPAGLDTEAFF. CDR3 nucleotide sequence: TGCAGTGCTAGAGATCCCGCGGGCTTGGACACTGAAGCTTTCTTT.

The chain joins TRBV20-1 to TRBJ2-3; D gene uncertain. V gave up 4 bases and J gave up 0 bases, with 8 bases separating them. Germline CDR1 DFQATT, CDR2 SNEGSKA (reference sequence). This CDR3 contains 13 residues. The CDR3 DNA reads TGCAGTGCTATACTTGTGAGCACAGATACGCAGTATTTT. Protein: CSAILVSTDTQYF.

The V call is TRBV5-6, the J call TRBJ2-1; D is ambiguous. V lost 0 bases to trimming and J lost 0 bases, with 19 bases between them. Germline CDR1 SGHDT, CDR2 YYEEEE. The CDR3 consists of 19 residues. The CDR3 reads CASSLELYSARPSYNEQFF. CDR3 DNA sequence: TGTGCCAGCAGCTTGGAATTGTATAGTGCGAGGCCCTCCTACAATGAGCAGTTCTTC.